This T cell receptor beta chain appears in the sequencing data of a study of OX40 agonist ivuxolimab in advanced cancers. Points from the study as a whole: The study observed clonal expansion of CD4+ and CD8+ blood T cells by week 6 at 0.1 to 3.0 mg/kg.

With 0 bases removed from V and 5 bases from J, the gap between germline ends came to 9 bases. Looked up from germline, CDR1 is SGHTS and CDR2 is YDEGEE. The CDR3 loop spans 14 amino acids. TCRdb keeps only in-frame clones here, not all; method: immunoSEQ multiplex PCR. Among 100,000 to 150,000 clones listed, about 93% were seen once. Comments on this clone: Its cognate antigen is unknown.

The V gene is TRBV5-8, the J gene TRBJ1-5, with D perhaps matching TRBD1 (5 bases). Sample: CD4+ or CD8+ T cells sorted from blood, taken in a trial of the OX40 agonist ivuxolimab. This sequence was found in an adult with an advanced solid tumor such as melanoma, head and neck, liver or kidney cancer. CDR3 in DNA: TGTGCCAGCAGCTTGGAGGGGTGGCATCAGCCCCAGCATTTT. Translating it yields CASSLEGWHQPQHF.